The present TCR beta chain was sequenced within a study of CD8 T cells in ankylosing spondylitis (dated by TCRdb to the late 2010s). Broadly, across the study: T cell receptor beta repertoires were profiled in healthy donors and ankylosing spondylitis patients so that disease-linked TCR variants could be found. The full study cohort comprised about 23 ankylosing spondylitis patients and some 110 healthy donors. Samples of peripheral blood were taken, and for ankylosing spondylitis patients, synovial fluid was collected as well. What the research found in general, with its limitations: The disease-linked clones showed a CD8+ phenotype and occurred at relatively low frequencies in peripheral blood. A TCR beta motif of several highly homologous amino acid variants appeared characteristic of blood from ankylosing spondylitis patients. Some motif variants were previously reported in synovial fluid and blood of reactive arthritis patients, suggesting common disease-initiation mechanisms. The disease-linked clones were reported to be significantly enriched in matched synovial fluid samples from ankylosing spondylitis patients.

The germline V gene sets CDR1 to KGHDR and CDR2 to SFDVKD. V lost 8 bases and J lost 5 bases; the stretch between them is 15 bases long. Taken from cysteine to phenylalanine, the CDR3 has 14 residues. The entry retains the CDR3 DNA only, 42 bases that are in frame from base 1. Sequencing was performed on an Illumina MiSeq. Quantitative 5'-RACE with molecular barcodes was the method used to prepare the TCR beta libraries. The study's processing was this. Disease-linked TCR variants were identified with a new computational method built on a probabilistic model of VDJ rearrangement. The public reads were quality trimmed at Q25 with fastp and then assembled into clones with MiXCR by TCRdb, keeping productive beta chains. Rows matching on CDR3 protein sequence are summarized as one entry with the most common DNA and genes. TCRdb's processing, not the authors' own work, is the source of the V and J calls. The sample table records about 24,000 distinct CDR3 sequences; about an eighth of these occur just once. About 35% of the sample goes to the ten largest clones.

Ten or more counts support this clonotype. No cognate antigen has been identified for it. Nothing much larger sits one base from this clone, and base qualities are not available. The chain couples TRBV24-1 to TRBJ2-1; the D gene remains uncertain. Sequencing was done on a sample of blood. This sequence originates from a male donor with ankylosing spondylitis or in good health (not recorded which). The CDR3 is CATKTGYGDNEQFF. The sequenced DNA is TGTGCCACCAAGACCGGGTATGGGGACAATGAGCAGTTCTTC.